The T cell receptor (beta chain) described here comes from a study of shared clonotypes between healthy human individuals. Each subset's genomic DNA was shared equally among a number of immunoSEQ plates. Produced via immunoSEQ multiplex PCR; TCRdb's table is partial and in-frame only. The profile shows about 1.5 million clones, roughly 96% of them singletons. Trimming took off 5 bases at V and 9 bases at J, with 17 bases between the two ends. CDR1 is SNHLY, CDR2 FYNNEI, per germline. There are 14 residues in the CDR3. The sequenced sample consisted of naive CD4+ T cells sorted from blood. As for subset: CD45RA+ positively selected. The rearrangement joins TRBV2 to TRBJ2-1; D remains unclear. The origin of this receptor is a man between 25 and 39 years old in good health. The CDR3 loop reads CASSPVPQIGEQFF. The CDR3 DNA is TGTGCCAGCAGTCCGGTTCCACAAATTGGTGAGCAGTTCTTC.